These 26 T cell receptor beta chains originate from one sample sequenced in a study of beta chain features in type 1 diabetes. The authors reverse transcribed all of the isolated RNA, so sequencing captured expressed TCRB transcripts. Sequenced by immunoSEQ multiplex PCR; TCRdb stores in-frame clones only, minus some. The repertoire holds about 360,000 clones, with 10% to 15% as singletons. Sample: naive CD4+ T cells from blood. The receptors originated from a man between 18 and 35 years old in good health.

This clone turned up a few times. Within the sample, other DNA sequences also encode this same CDR3. The V call is TRBV5-1, the J call TRBJ2-7, with TRBD1 as a possible D gene (6 bases). Trimming took 5 bases from V and 2 from J, leaving 8 bases between them. Germline loops: CDR1 SGHRS, CDR2 YFSETQ. The CDR3 is 12 residues long. This CDR3 is CASSSGAYEQYF. The CDR3 region has the DNA TGCGCCAGCAGTTCAGGGGCCTACGAGCAGTACTTC.

V usage is TRBV5-4 and J usage is TRBJ1-2, with 10 bases aligning to TRBD1. V shed 1 base and J 8 bases; nucleotides not matched to a gene: 5. The V gene's germline CDR1 is SGHNT and CDR2 YYREEE (reference sequence). This CDR3 has 14 amino acids. In nucleotides, the CDR3 is TGTGCCAGCAGCTTGTGGGACAGGGGTGCGGGCTACACCTTC. This gives the protein CASSLWDRGAGYTF.

This clone was recorded a few times. The chain recombines TRBV5-5 with TRBJ2-2; unclear D gene. Germline CDR1 and CDR2: SGHKS and YYEKEE (reference sequence). The CDR3 covers 14 residues. V was clipped by 0 bases and J by 5 bases, with 8 bases between them. DNA for the CDR3: TGTGCCAGCAGCTTGGCCTCTAGAACCGGGGAGCTGTTTTTT. Encoded protein: CASSLASRTGELFF.

The rearrangement links TRBV7-2 to TRBJ1-3; D call uncertain. Trimming took 1 base from V and 2 from J, leaving 6 bases between them. The CDR3 covers 14 residues. Germline V gene lookup returns CDR1 SGHTA and CDR2 FQGNSA. This chain's CDR3 is CASSLGGTGNTIYF. The DNA for the CDR3 is TGTGCCAGCAGCTTAGGAGGGACTGGAAACACCATATATTTT.

This clone came up many times. The rearrangement uses TRBV29-1 and TRBJ2-7; 9 bases line up with TRBD1. CDR3 length: 13 residues. Germline CDR1 SQVTM, CDR2 ANQGSEA. V lost 7 bases, J lost 1 base, and 5 bases stayed unmatched. DNA for the CDR3: TGCAGCGCACAGGGGGCGATGTCCTACGAGCAGTACTTC. Protein sequence: CSAQGAMSYEQYF.

The V gene is TRBV2, the J gene TRBJ1-5; possibly TRBD1 for D (6 bases). The V gene lost 8 bases and the J gene lost 7 bases, with 15 bases spanning the gap. Germline V CDR1 and CDR2: SNHLY, FYNNEI. This CDR3 is 13 amino acids long. The CDR3 here is CASQTGRGQPQHF. The DNA for the CDR3 is TGTGCCAGCCAAACAGGGAGAGGGCAGCCCCAGCATTTT.

V is TRBV2 and J is TRBJ1-2; D is unresolved. The CDR3 runs to 12 residues. V was shortened by 4 bases and J by 5 bases, with 8 bases between the two germline ends. The germline gives CDR1 SNHLY, CDR2 FYNNEI. The CDR3 is CASSVREYGYTF. CDR3 in DNA: TGTGCCAGCAGTGTAAGGGAGTATGGCTACACCTTC.

This clone was counted a few times. The CDR3 loop is CACKTSGSSYNEQFF. Written as DNA, the CDR3 is TGTGCCTGTAAGACTAGCGGGAGCTCCTACAATGAGCAGTTCTTC. The chain carries TRBV30 and TRBJ2-1; 12 positions match TRBD2. Per the germline V gene, CDR1 is GTSNPN and CDR2 is SVGIG (reference sequence). V was pared by 6 bases and J by 0 bases, with 3 bases of the junction left unmatched. This CDR3 has 15 amino acids. The complete variable domain, with remaining parts taken from reference TRBV30 and TRBJ2-1, reads SQTIHQWPATLVQPVGSPLSLECTVEGTSNPNLYWYRQAAGRGLQLLFYSVGIGQISSEVPQNLSASRPQDRQFILSSKKLLLSDSGFYLCACKTSGSSYNEQFFGPGTRLTVL.

Only one count was recorded for this clone. This sequence joins TRBV28 and TRBJ1-5; a weak D match, TRBD1 (5 bases). The CDR3 runs to 14 residues. V was pared by 5 bases and J by 3 bases, with 11 bases between. CDR1 and CDR2 from the germline V gene are MDHEN and SYDVKM. This chain's CDR3 is CASSPQGSNQPQHF. Written as DNA, the CDR3 is TGTGCCAGCAGTCCCCAGGGTTCCAATCAGCCCCAGCATTTT.

This clone has a handful of counts. This rearrangement joins TRBV30 to TRBJ2-3; 15 bases match TRBD2. Germline trimming cut 5 bases from V and 8 bases from J; bases unmatched to any gene: 14. Germline V gives CDR1 GTSNPN, CDR2 SVGIG (reference sequence). The length of the CDR3 is 17 residues. DNA for the CDR3: TGTGCCTGGGAAGCCGCGGGACTAGCGGGAGGTCGCGGTACGCAGTATTTT. Translating gives CAWEAAGLAGGRGTQYF.

This chain connects TRBV11-2 to TRBJ2-7, with D maybe TRBD1 (6 bases). This CDR3 spans 15 amino acids. CDR1 is SGHAT, CDR2 FQNNGV, per germline. With 8 bases removed from V and 4 bases from J, the gap between germline ends came to 21 bases. CDR3 coding DNA: TGTGCCAGCCGACTTTCATATAGGGGGTCTTACGAGCAGTACTTC. Translation gives CASRLSYRGSYEQYF.

The chain employs TRBV28 and TRBJ1-2; no reliable D call. Trimming shortened V by 3 bases and J by 9 bases, and 14 bases separated the two germline ends. The V gene's germline CDR1 is MDHEN and CDR2 SYDVKM. The CDR3 contains 13 residues. CDR3 in amino acids: CASSFGKGVSYTF. The CDR3 bases are TGTGCCAGCAGTTTTGGCAAGGGAGTCAGCTACACCTTC.

The J gene is TRBJ2-2, the V gene TRBV25-1; 7 bases match TRBD1. J was trimmed by 8 bases and V by 8 bases; bases with no gene match: 8. Germline V CDR1 and CDR2: MGHDK, SYGVNS. This CDR3 region has 13 residues. In DNA form, the CDR3 reads TGTGCCAGCTCTGACAGGGTTCTGGGGGAGCTGTTTTTT. It encodes CASSDRVLGELFF.

The rearrangement links TRBV7-7 to TRBJ2-7; 9 bases map to TRBD1. V trimming: 5 bases; J trimming: 2 bases; junction bases outside the gene matches: 4. CDR1 and CDR2 from the germline V gene are SSHAT and FNYEAQ (reference sequence). The CDR3 covers 14 residues. As DNA, the CDR3 is TGTGCCAGCAGCCAGGGACAGGGTCCCTACGAGCAGTACTTC. It is translated as CASSQGQGPYEQYF.

The V call is TRBV28, the J call TRBJ2-3; the D gene is possibly TRBD2 (6 bases). Germline V gene data show CDR1 as MDHEN and CDR2 as SYDVKM. The CDR3 contains 15 residues. Trimming took off 6 bases at V and 0 bases at J, with 13 bases between the two ends. DNA of the CDR3: TGTGCCAGCAGCATCACGGGGACTAGCACAGATACGCAGTATTTT. It codes for CASSITGTSTDTQYF.

This chain links TRBV4-2 with TRBJ1-2; possibly TRBD1 for D (6 bases). Trimming removed 0 bases at V and 3 bases at J, with 11 bases between. CDR3 length equals 15 residues. CDR1 and CDR2 (germline): LGHNA, YNFKEQ. This CDR3 reads CASSQEQGRDYGYTF. In DNA form, the CDR3 reads TGTGCCAGCAGCCAAGAACAGGGACGCGACTATGGCTACACCTTC.

This chain links TRBV15 with TRBJ1-2, with TRBD1 as a possible D gene (6 bases). The CDR3 has 14 amino acids. Looked up from germline, CDR1 is LNHNV and CDR2 is YYDKDF (reference sequence). Deletions cut 1 base from V and 8 bases from J, with 14 bases between. The CDR3 DNA is TGTGCCACCAGCAGAGGGGACACGGCGAGGGGCTACACCTTC. Amino acids: CATSRGDTARGYTF.

In this sample, this clone turned up a few times. The rearrangement links TRBV5-1 to TRBJ2-1; the D is unclear. There are 13 residues in the CDR3. Germline V gene data show CDR1 as SGHRS and CDR2 as YFSETQ. The germline V and J ends were trimmed by 2 bases and 8 bases, with 11 bases remaining between them. Here the CDR3 DNA reads TGCGCCAGCAGCTTTAATCACCGGGATGAGCAGTTCTTC. Its translation is CASSFNHRDEQFF.

V usage is TRBV14 and J usage is TRBJ2-5; D possibly corresponds to TRBD1 (5 bases). Trimming left V 1 base short and J 1 base short, with 16 bases between. Germline assignment: CDR1 SGHDN and CDR2 FVKESK. CDR3 size: 17 residues. CDR3 protein: CASSQVTGVLRQETQYF. The DNA for the CDR3 is TGTGCCAGCAGCCAAGTCACAGGTGTCCTCCGCCAAGAGACCCAGTACTTC.

The rearrangement links TRBV10-3 to TRBJ2-7, with a possible D match to TRBD2 (5 bases). The CDR3 is 13 residues long. Trimming stripped 6 bases from V and 1 base from J, with 10 bases between. Per germline, CDR1 ENHRY and CDR2 SYGVKD. DNA for the CDR3: TGTGCCATCAGGAGGACTGTATCCTACGAGCAGTACTTC. Protein: CAIRRTVSYEQYF.

In its sample, this clone was seen a few times. The chain employs TRBV7-3 and TRBJ1-1; D perhaps matches TRBD1 (6 bases). Looked up from germline, CDR1 is SGHTA and CDR2 is FQGTGA. This CDR3 comprises 16 residues. Trimming removed 0 bases from V and 5 bases from J, with 16 bases in between. CDR3 DNA: TGTGCCAGCAGCTTAACACCCCAGGGGATTGTTACTGAAGCTTTCTTT. It specifies CASSLTPQGIVTEAFF.

The chain has TRBV7-2 and TRBJ1-2, with TRBD1 matching 10 bases. The CDR3 contains 14 residues. Germline CDR1 reads SGHTA; CDR2 reads FQGNSA. J lost 5 bases, V lost 5 bases, and 5 bases had no gene match. The DNA for the CDR3 is TGTGCCAGCAGCCCGGGACAGGGGTTATATGGCTACACCTTC. It encodes CASSPGQGLYGYTF. The full variable domain, with the rest looked up from reference TRBV7-2 and TRBJ1-2, is GAGVSQSPSNKVTEKGKDVELRCDPISGHTALYWYRQSLGQGLEFLIYFQGNSAPDKSGLPSDRFSAERTGGSVSTLTIQRTQQEDSAVYLCASSPGQGLYGYTFGSGTRLTVV.

This clone came up a few times. The V call is TRBV19, the J call TRBJ2-7; D is possibly TRBD2 (6 bases). Germline V CDR1 and CDR2: LNHDA, SQIVND (reference sequence). CDR3 length equals 14 residues. V was shortened by 5 bases and J by 3 bases, with 14 bases between the two germline ends. The CDR3 DNA is TGTGCCAGTAGTTGGGCGGGGCCATTCTACGAGCAGTACTTC. It specifies CASSWAGPFYEQYF.

The chain has TRBV19 and TRBJ2-1; no reliable D call. CDR3 size: 14 residues. Trimming took 7 bases from V and 2 from J, leaving 12 bases between them. Germline values: CDR1 LNHDA, CDR2 SQIVND (reference sequence). CDR3 nucleotides: TGTGCCAGTAATGGCAGGTCCACCTACAATGAGCAGTTCTTC. It is translated as CASNGRSTYNEQFF.

The chain is built from TRBV7-3 and TRBJ1-1, with D hard to call. The CDR3 is 13 amino acids. V lost 5 bases to trimming and J lost 0 bases, with 7 bases between them. The germline gives CDR1 SGHTA, CDR2 FQGTGA. Here the CDR3 reads CASSTGMNTEAFF. The CDR3 bases are TGTGCCAGCAGCACGGGGATGAACACTGAAGCTTTCTTT.

Only a few counts were recorded for this clone. The chain combines TRBV30 with TRBJ1-5; TRBD1 might be the D (6 bases). Per the germline V gene, CDR1 is GTSNPN and CDR2 is SVGIG (reference sequence). This CDR3 spans 14 amino acids. With 3 bases removed from V and 1 base from J, the gap between germline ends came to 10 bases. In nucleotides, the CDR3 is TGTGCCTGGAGGGAGGGGGGGAGCAATCAGCCCCAGCATTTT. It codes for CAWREGGSNQPQHF.